These 2 T cell receptor beta chains share one sample of origin, sequenced in a study of shared T cell receptors in the human thymus (dated by TCRdb to about 2021). Libraries were built with the immunoSEQ multiplex PCR assay. Imported from immuneACCESS, the table was reduced by TCRdb to in-frame sequences with V and J called. These copies leave out some clones; in studies compared against another copy, an unresolved V gene accounts for under half, and the cause of the remainder is not known. Counted in this sample were about 610,000 clones; approximately 90% of them appeared once. 0.0095% to 0.012% of the sample is held by the ten biggest clonotypes. The sample was also linked to a second study, of human thymus T cells.

Input material: thymocytes. These receptors all come from a boy in the first two years of life with a congenital heart defect. Donor details come from another sample of the same person, matched by shared clones.

This clone was observed once. This chain uses TRBV4-1 with TRBJ2-1; D possibly corresponds to TRBD2 (5 bases). CDR3 length: 17 amino acids. Per the germline V gene, CDR1 is MGHRA and CDR2 is YSYEKL. Trimming left V 0 bases short and J 5 bases short, with 17 bases between. The DNA for the CDR3 is TGCGCCAGCAGCCAAGAGGACGGGAACCCAGTCCACAATGAGCAGTTCTTC. This codes for CASSQEDGNPVHNEQFF.

The chain uses TRBV7-2 and TRBJ2-7; no definite D call. CDR1 is SGHTA, CDR2 FQGNSA, per germline. V was trimmed by 6 bases and J by 1 base, leaving 10 bases between them. The CDR3 sequence is 13 residues long. The CDR3 bases are TGTGCCAGCAGTTTGGCCTGGTCCTACGAGCAGTACTTC. Amino acids: CASSLAWSYEQYF.